This TCR beta chain was identified during a study of CD8 T cells in Susac syndrome. Study-level points and caveats: Susac-specific public clones were found in both the total CD8+ and the CD8+ TEMRA repertoires, with sixteen in the former and a few in the latter. The TCR sequencing and HLA analysis in the study involved a relatively small number of individuals, as the study acknowledged.

V lost 4 bases, J lost 6 bases, and 19 bases lay in between. The CDR3 consists of 15 residues. Looked up from germline, CDR1 is GTSNPN and CDR2 is SVGIG (reference sequence). With regard to this clonotype: Antigen unknown.

It was with random hexamers that about 0.45 to 1 ug RNA was reverse transcribed. Amplification of TCR beta CDR3 was carried out by immunoSEQ multiplex PCR, which covered 54 Vbeta and 13 Jbeta segments. TCRdb analysed the immunoSEQ multiplex PCR reads with MiXCR anew, one entry per CDR3 protein. This sample has under 200,000 distinct CDR3 sequences, with roughly 94% found just once. This TCR was recovered from a human donor with Susac syndrome. V usage is TRBV30 and J usage is TRBJ1-5; perhaps TRBD1 as D (5 bases). Sample: CD8+ T cells from PBMCs. CDR3 DNA sequence: TGTGCCTGGAACAGCGGGACTTTTGACAGTCAGCCCCAGCATTTT. Translated: CAWNSGTFDSQPQHF.